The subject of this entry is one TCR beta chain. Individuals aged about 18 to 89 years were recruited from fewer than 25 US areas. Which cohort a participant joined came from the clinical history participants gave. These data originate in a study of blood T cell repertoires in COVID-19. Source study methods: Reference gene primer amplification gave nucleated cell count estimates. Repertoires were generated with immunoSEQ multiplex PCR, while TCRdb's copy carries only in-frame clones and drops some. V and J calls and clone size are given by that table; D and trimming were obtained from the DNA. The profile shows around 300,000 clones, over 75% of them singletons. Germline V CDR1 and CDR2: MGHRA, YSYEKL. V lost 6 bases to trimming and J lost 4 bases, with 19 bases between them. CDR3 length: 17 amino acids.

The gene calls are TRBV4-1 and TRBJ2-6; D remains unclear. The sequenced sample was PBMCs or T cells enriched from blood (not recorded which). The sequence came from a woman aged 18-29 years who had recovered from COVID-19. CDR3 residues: CASSLTNQASGANVLTF. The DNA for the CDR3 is TGCGCCAGCAGTCTCACGAATCAGGCCTCCGGGGCCAACGTCCTGACTTTC.